This is a list of T cell receptor beta chains from one sample in a study of blood T cell repertoires in COVID-19. Assay used: immunoSEQ multiplex PCR; TCRdb lists only in-frame clones, some missing. The data hold some 210,000 clones, with around four fifths observed a single time. Sequencing was performed on peripheral blood. Source of these receptors: a woman in her forties or fifties with active or convalescent COVID-19. CDR3s include the opening cysteine and the closing phenylalanine or tryptophan.

j_gene	v_gene	CDR3aa
TRBJ1-1	TRBV19	CASSPWGGLTTEAFF
TRBJ1-3	TRBV11-2	CASSPSRVNTGNTIYF
TRBJ1-5	TRBV6-5	CASSQDNQPQHF
TRBJ1-3	TRBV21-1	CASSKGNHEEDTIYF
TRBJ1-1	TRBV28	CATTMTGRTEAFF
TRBJ1-4	TRBV3-1/TRBV3-2	CASSPGDGTAREKLFF
TRBJ1-1	TRBV9	CASSREMNTEAFF
TRBJ1-2	TRBV5-4	CASSLAGYGYTF
TRBJ2-5	TRBV5-5	CASSLYDLETQYF
TRBJ1-3	TRBV7-6	CASSLGQAYSGNTIYF
TRBJ2-7	TRBV2	CASSEYGGIMYEQYF
TRBJ1-2	TRBV19	CASSQGTGGFYGYTF
TRBJ2-7	TRBV15	CATSRGPPGQGYEQYF
TRBJ1-4	TRBV24-1	CATSDFEQGREKLFF
TRBJ2-5	TRBV9	CASSVVLAGGTQYF
TRBJ2-7	TRBV6-4	CASSLESTSYEQYF
TRBJ2-5	TRBV6-1	CASSEAFVGQGSMETQYF
TRBJ1-2	TRBV3-1/TRBV3-2	CASSQEAQGGRYGYTF
TRBJ2-5	TRBV5-1	CASSLVGGQRKETQYF
TRBJ2-3	TRBV18	CASSPSQTDTQYF
TRBJ1-1	TRBV14	CASSQVIGTGAEAFF
TRBJ1-1	TRBV6-5	CASTQGTAVAFF
TRBJ1-5	TRBV12-2	CASRYHPGQTNQPQHF
TRBJ2-1	TRBV11-3	CASSLERTDNEQFF
TRBJ2-3	TRBV6-5	CASSPSGRDSDTQYF
TRBJ1-2	TRBV6-5	CASSLAGTGYGYTF
TRBJ1-1	TRBV7-2	CASIRAGGTEAFF
TRBJ2-1	TRBV19	CASSPRTGNKGEQFF
TRBJ1-1	TRBV19	CASSLYAEAFF
TRBJ1-2	TRBV28	CASRAGSGGYTF
TRBJ2-5	TRBV7-2	CASSFGAGLETQYF
TRBJ1-2	TRBV2	CASNSVANYGYTF
TRBJ2-1	TRBV14	CASSRDSGQFF
TRBJ2-1	TRBV19	CASSIVAAAGTREQFF
TRBJ2-3	TRBV2	CASSLAPDTQYF
TRBJ1-1	TRBV21-1	CASSKGACMNTEAFF
TRBJ2-3	TRBV16	CASSLTGSRTDTQYF
TRBJ1-2	TRBV4-2	CASSQDRADGYTF
TRBJ1-6	TRBV3-1/TRBV3-2	CASGDRELHF
TRBJ1-6	TRBV28	CASRAGLMGSPLHF
TRBJ1-1	TRBV27	CASSLQGDTEAFF
TRBJ2-3	TRBV6-1	CASSDREGARTQYF
TRBJ2-5	TRBV29-1	CSVERGTDETQYF
TRBJ2-7	TRBV11-2	CASSLGAYEQYF
TRBJ1-4	TRBV6-5	CASRGGATNEKLFF
TRBJ2-1	TRBV5-1	CASSSRTLDREDEQFF
TRBJ2-7	TRBV5-4	CASSLTGTSYEQYF
TRBJ1-1	TRBV10-3	CAISDRPNAEAFF